A selection of T cell receptor beta chains follows, all from one sample in a study of OX40 agonist ivuxolimab in advanced cancers. The data were produced by immunoSEQ multiplex PCR, yet TCRdb's version contains in-frame clones alone and is incomplete. This table holds fewer than 45,000 clones, approximately 90% found once. Sequencing used CD4+ or CD8+ T cells sorted from blood, obtained in a trial of the OX40 agonist ivuxolimab. The receptors derive from an adult with an advanced solid tumor such as melanoma, head and neck, liver or kidney cancer. CDR3s leave out the opening cysteine and the closing phenylalanine or tryptophan.

V gene | CDR3 protein
TRBV4-2 | GNRGQSYEQY
TRBV5-1 | ASSLGGGQEQY
TRBV6-5 | ASRGRGWETQY
TRBV7-8 | ASSLIPSGSYEQY
TRBV7-8 | ASSLDGPLTNEKLF
TRBV28 | ASSLRSGVGEQY
TRBV11-2 | ASSLDTLGTSMGGELF
TRBV27 | ASSLSGVGTEAF
TRBV7-3 | ASSLTGRADNEQF
TRBV7-9 | ASSLHRAGDYPYEQY
TRBV19 | ASSTTGEESGELF
TRBV10-3 | AIRDNTDTQY
TRBV6-1 | ASSDWTSGSYNEQF
TRBV2 | ASTEGGVITEAF
TRBV27 | ASSLLSGLWPQH
TRBV9 | ASSGEGLIGEELF
TRBV6-6 | ASSSQGGAYGYT
TRBV28 | ASSPGLAGVNWTQY
TRBV27 | ASSPAGQRNEKLF
TRBV7-9 | ASSMISGLSYEQY
TRBV19 | ASSIGGGYNEQF
TRBV28 | ASSSRDRQNEKLF
TRBV27 | ASRPVVILNYGYT
TRBV15 | ATSRDFGNEQF
TRBV7-6 | ASSLGASGYNEQF
TRBV2 | ASSDLLAGVGTDTQY
TRBV9 | ASSVYRGPDTQY
TRBV28 | ASSGTGGSETQY
TRBV5-1 | ASSPDSYSAYEQY
TRBV9 | ASSVDDRGGETQY
TRBV6-4 | ASSDSHTNQPQH
TRBV13 | ASSPTRDRGNTEAF
TRBV10-3 | AISESRGGYSDEQY
TRBV28 | ASSFGFARPGGTEAF
TRBV6-5 | ASSDPSGSTDTQY
TRBV28 | ASSGTVSYGYT
TRBV19 | ASSSFDYGYT